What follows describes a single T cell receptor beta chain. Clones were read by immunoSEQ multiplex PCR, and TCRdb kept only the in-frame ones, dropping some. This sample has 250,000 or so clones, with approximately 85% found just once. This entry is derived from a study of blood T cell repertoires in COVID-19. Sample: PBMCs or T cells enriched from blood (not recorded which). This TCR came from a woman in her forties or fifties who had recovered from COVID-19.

CDR3: CASSLRVSEFPYEQYF. CDR3 in DNA: TGTGCCAGCAGCTTGCGAGTGTCGGAGTTTCCCTACGAGCAGTACTTC. The V gene is TRBV7-8, the J gene TRBJ2-7; D is uncertain. V shed 3 bases and J shed 2 bases, with 17 bases lying between them. CDR3 length: 16 amino acids. Germline V CDR1 and CDR2: SGHVS, FQNEAQ.